There are a few counts of the clone carrying this TCR beta chain. The data belong to a study of T cells in Graves' hyperthyroidism and ophthalmopathy. RNA transcripts yielded amplified TCR beta CDR3 regions. Using the HTBI primer set, a first-round RT-PCR was run on the TCR CDR3. TCRdb passed the multiplex PCR reads through MiXCR, listing each CDR3 protein once. Of fewer than 400,000 distinct CDR3 sequences listed, 25% are singletons. The sequenced sample was blood. The clonotype was recovered from a man aged 50-59 years with Graves' hyperthyroidism.

CDR3: CASSQDGTAYEQYF. The CDR3, as DNA: TGCGCCAGCAGCCAAGACGGGACAGCCTACGAGCAGTACTTC. The chain combines TRBV4-1 with TRBJ2-7; TRBD1 agrees at 7 bases. The germline V gene has CDR1 MGHRA and CDR2 YSYEKL. Unmatched junction bases numbered 1, after V lost 0 bases and J lost 2 bases. CDR3 size: 14 residues.